This T cell receptor (beta chain) was sequenced during a study of shared clonotypes between healthy human individuals. The CDR3 has 16 amino acids. V was shortened by 0 bases and J by 1 base, with 13 bases between the two germline ends. Germline V gene sequence: CDR1 SGHRS, CDR2 YFSETQ. Original methodology: ImmunoSEQ output lacked quality scores and full-length reads, limiting matched filtering. The protocol was immunoSEQ multiplex PCR, while the TCRdb copy is restricted to in-frame clones and leaves out a portion. V, J and clone size reflect that table, while D and trimming were determined from the DNA. The sample carries 2 million to 2.5 million clones, approximately 94% recorded once.

The sample taken for sequencing was naive CD4+ T cells sorted from blood. Stated subset: CD45RA+ positively selected. This sequence originates from a man aged 18 to 30 in good health. The chain is built from TRBV5-1 and TRBJ2-5; a possible D gene is TRBD1 (5 bases). CDR3 protein: CASSLDSTTVQETQYF. Written as DNA, the CDR3 is TGCGCCAGCAGCTTGGATAGTACGACAGTCCAAGAGACCCAGTACTTC.